A selection of T cell receptor beta chains follows, all from one sample in a study of beta chain features in type 1 diabetes. Data came from immunoSEQ multiplex PCR; TCRdb stores just in-frame clones and leaves some out. The table shows over 500,000 clones, with less than 20% occurring only once. Sequencing was performed on naive CD4+ T cells from blood. These receptors originate from a young man in good health. CDR3s include the opening cysteine and the closing phenylalanine or tryptophan. Fields, in order: J gene, clone size, D gene, V gene, CDR3 DNA, CDR3 protein. A D gene is named only where the DNA matches it firmly. Clone size is shown for a subset of rows, as once, few, many or a class of expanded clone.

TRBJ2-1,few,TRBD2,TRBV28,TGTGCCAGCAGTTTACTAGCGGGGGCTAGCTCCTACAATGAGCAGTTCTTC,CASSLLAGASSYNEQFF
TRBJ2-1,few,TRBD1,TRBV9,TGTGCCAGCAGCGTAGCTGGGACAGGTATTAACAATGAGCAGTTCTTC,CASSVAGTGINNEQFF
TRBJ1-6,few,-,TRBV7-8,TGTGCCAGCAGCTTAAAATCCAGGTCACCCCTCCACTTT,CASSLKSRSPLHF
TRBJ2-2,-,-,TRBV7-7,TGTGCTAGCAGCTCAGAAAGAGCGTACACCGGGGAGCTGTTTTTT,CASSSERAYTGELFF
TRBJ1-2,-,TRBD1,TRBV27,TGTGCCAGCAGTTTCAGGGGGAAGGGAAACCCCCCTGGCTACACCTTC,CASSFRGKGNPPGYTF
TRBJ1-4,few,TRBD1,TRBV14,TGTGCCAGCAGCCTACAGGGGGCAAATGAAAAACTGTTTTTT,CASSLQGANEKLFF
TRBJ2-3,-,-,TRBV5-5,TGTGCCAGCAGCGCTAAGGGGGATGTAGCAGATACGCAGTATTTT,CASSAKGDVADTQYF
TRBJ1-2,-,-,TRBV5-4,TGTGCCAGCAGCGCCCGTTATAAGCGTGACTATGGCTACACCTTC,CASSARYKRDYGYTF
TRBJ1-2,few,-,TRBV6-5,TGTGCCAGCAGTTACTCGAGGACGACAGGACTCTATGGCTACACCTTC,CASSYSRTTGLYGYTF
TRBJ2-2,few,-,TRBV19,TGTGCCAGTAGTATAGGCGGAGGGGCGAAGAACACCGGGGAGCTGTTTTTT,CASSIGGGAKNTGELFF
TRBJ2-7,-,-,TRBV7-2,TGTGCCAGCAGCTTATCCGGGGTCCACGAGCAGTACTTC,CASSLSGVHEQYF
TRBJ2-7,-,-,TRBV11-2,TGTGCCAGCAGCTTAGTCACAGCCTACGAGCAGTACTTC,CASSLVTAYEQYF
TRBJ2-1,-,-,TRBV5-1,TGCGCCAGCAGCTTGGAGGGGAGCTCCTACAATGAGCAGTTCTTC,CASSLEGSSYNEQFF
TRBJ1-1,few,-,TRBV5-4,TGTGCCAGCAGCTTGATTGGGACACCAAACACTGAAGCTTTCTTT,CASSLIGTPNTEAFF
TRBJ2-1,-,-,TRBV28,TGTGCCAGCAGTTTTCGTCCCCTTTTGAGCTCCTACAATGAGCAGTTCTTC,CASSFRPLLSSYNEQFF
TRBJ1-1,-,-,TRBV29-1,TGCAGCGTGGGACCGGGCTTGAACACTGAAGCTTTCTTT,CSVGPGLNTEAFF
TRBJ1-4,-,-,TRBV7-2,TGTGCCAGCAGCCTAGGGGGAGGTATCGGTGAAAAACTGTTTTTT,CASSLGGGIGEKLFF
TRBJ2-3,few,TRBD2,TRBV7-2,TGTGCCAGCAGCTTAGTAGGCACCGGGGGGACAGATACGCAGTATTTT,CASSLVGTGGTDTQYF